This T cell receptor beta chain was found in a study of T cells expressing NK-cell markers. The wider study: All TCR beta repertoires analysed originated from sorted CD3+CD56+NKG2C+, CD3+CD56+NKG2C- and CD3+CD56-NKG2C+ T cells. Serological testing identified most of the eight sequenced donors as HCMV-seropositive and one as seronegative.

TCRdb re-called the 5' RACE reads; every CDR3 protein appears as one record, without DNA. The repertoire table contains over 150,000 distinct CDR3 sequences. The CDR3 spans 12 residues. CDR1 and CDR2 from the germline V gene are SQVTM and ANQGSEA. On this clonotype: Its cognate antigen is unknown.

Broader study findings: Several donors had dominant NKG2C+ clonotypes that comprised roughly 1.0-7.0% of their CD8+ T cells. Dominance of the CD3+CD56-NKG2C+ fraction by these clonotypes also held in several donors.

Specimen: blood T cells: a sorted CD56 or NKG2C T cell subset, CD4+ or CD8+ T cells, or bulk PBMC T cells (not recorded which). The rearrangement uses TRBV29-1 and TRBJ1-1. The sequence came from a woman aged 50 to 60 in good health. CDR3 amino acids: CSVVGVDTEAFF. Drawing the rest from reference TRBV29-1 and TRBJ1-1, the complete variable domain is SAVISQKPSRDICQRGTSLTIQCQVDSQVTMMFWYRQQPGQSLTLIATANQGSEATYESGFVIDKFPISRPNLTFSTLTVSNMSPEDSSIYLCSVVGVDTEAFFGQGTRLTVV.